This record covers a single TCR beta chain. Its antigen is unidentified. Trimming stripped 5 bases from V and 5 bases from J, with 15 bases between. This CDR3 has 14 residues. Germline CDR1 LNHDA, CDR2 SQIVND (reference sequence). This sample was taken from a study of intratumoral heterogeneity in liver cancer. Study overall: Most patients were male, with a median age of roughly 63 years. Whole-study results and caveats: Tumor-infiltrating lymphocyte representation was acknowledged to be under-sampled.

This table comes from immunoSEQ multiplex PCR, and its TCRdb copy is limited to in-frame clones, with some not included. The data show roughly 6,000 clones, 68% seen once. Early-stage hepatocellular carcinoma patients were treatment-naïve prior to resection. No macroscopic necrosis or hemorrhage was seen in sampled areas. J is TRBJ2-5 and V is TRBV19, with D possibly TRBD2 on 5 matching bases. Sequences were derived from tumor-adjacent normal tissue, sampled before any cancer treatment. The sequence derives from a man aged 65-85 years with hepatocellular carcinoma. The CDR3 DNA is TGTGCCAGTAGTCCCCGCGACTATGTGGAGACCCAGTACTTC. It specifies CASSPRDYVETQYF.